This record covers a single T cell receptor beta chain. The antigen remains unidentified. The PCR made use of 60 Vbeta and 13 Jbeta primers. TCRdb keeps only in-frame clones here, not all; method: immunoSEQ multiplex PCR. The sample shows 150,000 to 200,000 clones, about 80% of them seen only once. The sample belongs to a study of cytomegalovirus exposure and HLA in healthy donors. V lost 1 base to trimming and J lost 6 bases, with 17 bases between them. The CDR3 has 16 residues. Germline V lookup: CDR1 SGHAT, CDR2 FQNNGV. Study-wide points: The productive fraction for most TCR beta V segments was about 87% or about 30% in an earlier analysis. One later analysis reportedly identified an Asian-associated ancestry cluster that showed fewer N-insertions than the approximately 670-donor mean.

Specimen: PBMCs. V is TRBV11-2 and J is TRBJ2-3, with D maybe TRBD1 (6 bases). The clonotype was recovered from a young woman in good health and CMV-seropositive. The chain's CDR3 is CASSLGIQGLRDTQYF. The CDR3 coding sequence is TGTGCCAGCAGCTTAGGTATCCAGGGGTTGCGTGATACGCAGTATTTT.